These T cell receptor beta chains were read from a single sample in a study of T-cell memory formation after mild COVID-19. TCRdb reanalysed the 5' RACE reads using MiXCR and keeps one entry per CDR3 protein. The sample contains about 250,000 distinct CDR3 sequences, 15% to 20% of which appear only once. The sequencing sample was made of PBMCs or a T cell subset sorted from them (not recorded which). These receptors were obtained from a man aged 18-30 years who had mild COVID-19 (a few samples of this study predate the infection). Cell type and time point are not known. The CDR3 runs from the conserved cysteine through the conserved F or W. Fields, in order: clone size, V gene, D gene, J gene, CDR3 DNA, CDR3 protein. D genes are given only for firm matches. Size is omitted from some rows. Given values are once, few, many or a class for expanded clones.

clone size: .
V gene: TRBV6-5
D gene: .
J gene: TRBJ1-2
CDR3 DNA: TGTGCCAGCAGTTACAGGGGGGGTGGCTACACCTTC
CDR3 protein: CASSYRGGGYTF

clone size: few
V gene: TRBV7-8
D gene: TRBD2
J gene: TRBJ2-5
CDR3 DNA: TGTGCCAGCAGCTTAGTGGAGCGGGGGGGGGAGACCCAGTACTTC
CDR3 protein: CASSLVERGGETQYF

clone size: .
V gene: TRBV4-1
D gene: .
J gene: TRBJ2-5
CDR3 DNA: TGCGCCAGCAGCCCCGGTTCAGGGGAAGGCCAAGAGACCCAGTACTTC
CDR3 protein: CASSPGSGEGQETQYF

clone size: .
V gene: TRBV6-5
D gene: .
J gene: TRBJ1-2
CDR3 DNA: TGTGCCAGCATGGCTTTGTCCTATGGCTACACCTTC
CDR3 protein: CASMALSYGYTF

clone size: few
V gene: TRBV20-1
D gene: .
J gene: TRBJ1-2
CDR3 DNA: TGCAGTGCTAGTCCAGCGTCGGCGTTCGGAGGCTACACCTTC
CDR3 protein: CSASPASAFGGYTF

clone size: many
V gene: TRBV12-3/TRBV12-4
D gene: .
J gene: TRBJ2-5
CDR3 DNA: TGTGCCAGCAGTCCACCGTCGATCCGGGAGACCCAGTACTTC
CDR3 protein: CASSPPSIRETQYF

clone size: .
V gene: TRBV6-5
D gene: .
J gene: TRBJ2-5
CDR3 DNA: TGTGCCAGCAGATCCACAGGGTGGGAGACCCAGTACTTC
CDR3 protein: CASRSTGWETQYF

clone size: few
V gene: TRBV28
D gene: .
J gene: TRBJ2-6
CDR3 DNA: TGTGCCAGCAGACCCCCGGACGGTATCTCTGGGGCCAACGTCCTGACTTTC
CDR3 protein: CASRPPDGISGANVLTF

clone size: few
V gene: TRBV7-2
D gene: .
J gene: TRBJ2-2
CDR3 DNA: TGTGCCAGCAGCTTGCAGAGCGCGAACACCGGGGAGCTGTTTTTT
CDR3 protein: CASSLQSANTGELFF

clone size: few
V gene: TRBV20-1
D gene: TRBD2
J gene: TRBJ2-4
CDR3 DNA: TGCAGTGCTCCCCAAAGCGGGGGGTTAGCCAAAAACATTCAGTACTTC
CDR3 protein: CSAPQSGGLAKNIQYF

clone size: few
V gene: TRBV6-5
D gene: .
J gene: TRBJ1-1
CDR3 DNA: TGTGCCAGCAGTTACGGAAGGGGGGCGAACACTGAAGCTTTCTTT
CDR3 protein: CASSYGRGANTEAFF

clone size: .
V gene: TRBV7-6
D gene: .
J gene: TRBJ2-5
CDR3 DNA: TGTGCCAGCAGCTTAGTAGCCGGGGTAGAGACCCAGTACTTC
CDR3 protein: CASSLVAGVETQYF

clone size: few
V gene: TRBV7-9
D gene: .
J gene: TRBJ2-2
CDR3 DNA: TGTGCCAGCAGCCCTAGTCCGGGGGCCTACACCGGGGAGCTGTTTTTT
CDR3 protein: CASSPSPGAYTGELFF

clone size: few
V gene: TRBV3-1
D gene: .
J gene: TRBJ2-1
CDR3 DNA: TGTGCCAGCAGCCAATGGGTCCCGGGGACGGCAAATGAGCAGTTCTTC
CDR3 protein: CASSQWVPGTANEQFF

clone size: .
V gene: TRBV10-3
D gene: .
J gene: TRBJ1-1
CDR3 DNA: TGTGCCATCAGTGATCGCACGGTGAACACTGAAGCTTTCTTT
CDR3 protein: CAISDRTVNTEAFF

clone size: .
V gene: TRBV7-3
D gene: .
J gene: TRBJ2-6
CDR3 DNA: TGTGCCAGCAGCGCAAGGAGCTCTCGGGGCTCTGGGGCCAACGTCCTGACTTTC
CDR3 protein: CASSARSSRGSGANVLTF

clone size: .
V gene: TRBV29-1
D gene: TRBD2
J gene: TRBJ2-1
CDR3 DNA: TGCAGCGTTAGCGGGGCCTACAATGAGCAGTTCTTC
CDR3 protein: CSVSGAYNEQFF

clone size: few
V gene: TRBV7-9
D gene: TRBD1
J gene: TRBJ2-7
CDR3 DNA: TGTGCCAGCAGCCCCGGACAGGGTCACGAGCAGTACTTC
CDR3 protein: CASSPGQGHEQYF

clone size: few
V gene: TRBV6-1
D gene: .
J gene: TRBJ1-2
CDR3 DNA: TGTGCCAGCAGTGTTGGGGACGGCAACTATGGCTACACCTTC
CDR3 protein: CASSVGDGNYGYTF

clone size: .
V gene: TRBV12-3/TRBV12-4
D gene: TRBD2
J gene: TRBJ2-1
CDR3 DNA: TGTGCCAGCAGTGACCAGCGGGGGGTGAACAATGAGCATTTCTTC
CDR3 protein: CASSDQRGVNNEHFF

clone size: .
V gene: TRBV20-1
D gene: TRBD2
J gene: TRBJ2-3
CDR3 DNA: TGCAGTGCCCCTCCGGGGGGTAGGACAGATACGCAGTATTTT
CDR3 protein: CSAPPGGRTDTQYF

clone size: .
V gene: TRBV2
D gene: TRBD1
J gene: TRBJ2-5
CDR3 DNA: TGTGCCAGCAGTGTGGACAGGAAAGAGACCCAGTACTTC
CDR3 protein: CASSVDRKETQYF

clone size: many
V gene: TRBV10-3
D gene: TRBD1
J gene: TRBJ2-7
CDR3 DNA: TGTGCCATCACCCAGGGGGAACAGGGGCGCAGCGAGCAGTACTTC
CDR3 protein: CAITQGEQGRSEQYF

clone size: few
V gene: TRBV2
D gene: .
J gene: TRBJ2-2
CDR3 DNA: TGTGCCAGCACCGACGGGGGCCACCCTCTGTTTTTT
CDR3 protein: CASTDGGHPLFF

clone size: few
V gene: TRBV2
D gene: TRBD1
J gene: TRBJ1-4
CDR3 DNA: TGTGCCAGCATCCGGGACAGCTCTAATGAAAAACTGTTTTTT
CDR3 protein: CASIRDSSNEKLFF

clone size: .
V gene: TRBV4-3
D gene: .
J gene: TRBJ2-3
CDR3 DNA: TGCGCCAGCAGCCAAGGGGAAGGGGTTCACACAGATACGCAGTATTTT
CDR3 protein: CASSQGEGVHTDTQYF

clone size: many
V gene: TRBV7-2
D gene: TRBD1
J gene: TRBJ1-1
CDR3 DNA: TGTGCCAGCAGCTTGACAGGGATGGACACTGAAGCTTTCTTT
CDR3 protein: CASSLTGMDTEAFF

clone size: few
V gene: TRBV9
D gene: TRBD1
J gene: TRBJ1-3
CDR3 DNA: TGTGCCAGCAGCGACGTGGGACAGCGCAGAGCGACTGGAAACACCATATATTTT
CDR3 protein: CASSDVGQRRATGNTIYF